The 17 T cell receptor beta chains below were found in one sample sequenced in a study of OX40 agonist ivuxolimab in advanced cancers. Library prep was done by the immunoSEQ multiplex PCR assay. Sourced from immuneACCESS, this table was stored by TCRdb with only in-frame sequences that have V and J called. A share of the clones is absent; for the studies checked, an unresolved V gene accounts for under half, and the remainder has no known explanation. Here the sample has 25,000 to 30,000 clones; about 80% occur a single time. Of the sample, around 12% is held by the ten largest clones. Sequences were derived from CD4+ or CD8+ T cells sorted from blood, sampled in a trial of the OX40 agonist ivuxolimab. Source of these receptors: an adult with an advanced solid tumor such as melanoma, head and neck, liver or kidney cancer.

The chain uses TRBV5-4 and TRBJ2-1; 8 nucleotides agree with TRBD2. V lost 4 bases and J lost 3; bases outside the gene matches: 9. Germline V gene lookup returns CDR1 SGHNT and CDR2 YYREEE (reference sequence). This CDR3 is built from 16 residues. Written as DNA, the CDR3 is TGTGCCAGCAGCGGGGGGTTAGCGGGGCTCTACAATGAGCAGTTCTTC. Its translation: CASSGGLAGLYNEQFF.

The chain combines TRBV5-4 with TRBJ1-1; 9 bases match TRBD1. This CDR3 comprises 14 residues. CDR1 and CDR2 (germline): SGHNT, YYREEE (reference sequence). Losses at the gene ends were 2 bases for V and 5 bases for J; bases not matched to a gene: 4. The CDR3, as DNA: TGTGCCAGCAGCTTAGGGACAGGGTATACTGAAGCTTTCTTT. This sequence encodes CASSLGTGYTEAFF. Based on the CDR3 plus reference TRBV5-4 and TRBJ1-1, the full variable domain is ETGVTQSPTHLIKTRGQQVTLRCSSQSGHNTVSWYQQALGQGPQFIFQYYREEENGRGNFPPRFSGLQFPNYSSELNVNALELDDSALYLCASSLGTGYTEAFFGQGTRLTVV.

The J gene is TRBJ1-4, the V gene TRBV27, with 9 bases aligning to TRBD1. With 7 bases clipped from V and 8 bases from J, the junction kept 8 bases outside the gene matches. CDR3 size: 14 residues. CDR1 MNHEY and CDR2 SMNVEV come from the germline V gene (reference sequence). The CDR3 region has the DNA TGTGCCAGCACCTCAGGACAGGGGAACGAAAAACTGTTTTTT. This translates into CASTSGQGNEKLFF.

The genes are TRBV2 and TRBJ2-7, with TRBD2 matching 8 bases. Germline CDR1 is SNHLY and CDR2 is FYNNEI. The CDR3 totals 13 residues. The J segment lost 8 bases and the V segment lost 6 bases, leaving 9 bases of the junction unmatched. The chain's CDR3 is CASRTRGVDKQYF. The CDR3 coding sequence is TGTGCCAGCAGGACGCGGGGGGTCGACAAGCAGTACTTC.

In the case of this clone: Other DNA sequences in the same sample also yield this CDR3. V gene TRBV27 combines with J gene TRBJ1-6; D remains unclear. The length of the CDR3 is 12 residues. Trimming shortened V by 6 bases and J by 6 bases, and 6 bases separated the two germline ends. Germline V gene data show CDR1 as MNHEY and CDR2 as SMNVEV (reference sequence). The CDR3 protein is CASSPINSPLHF. The DNA for the CDR3 is TGTGCCAGCAGCCCTATTAATTCACCCCTCCACTTT.

A single count supports this clone. V usage is TRBV4-1 and J usage is TRBJ2-5; the D call may be TRBD1 or TRBD2 (5 bases each). Germline-derived CDR1 and CDR2 are MGHRA and YSYEKL. Deletions cut 0 bases from V and 5 bases from J, with 19 bases between. The CDR3 has 17 residues. CDR3 protein: CASSQERQGGPRETQYF. The CDR3 DNA sequence: TGCGCCAGCAGCCAAGAGCGGCAGGGCGGGCCAAGGGAGACCCAGTACTTC.

J is TRBJ2-1 and V is TRBV19; TRBD2 aligns across 8 bases. Trimming at V came to 5 bases and at J to 1 base, leaving 4 bases not matched to a gene. Looked up from germline, CDR1 is LNHDA and CDR2 is SQIVND (reference sequence). This CDR3 has 15 residues. The CDR3 reads CASSARGGSYNEQFF. The DNA of the CDR3 is TGTGCCAGTAGTGCCCGGGGGGGTTCCTACAATGAGCAGTTCTTC.

In nucleotides, the CDR3 is TGTGCCAGCAGTCGCCGGGACAGGGCTGCAGATACGCAGTATTTT. Its translation is CASSRRDRAADTQYF. The chain has TRBV7-9 and TRBJ2-3; 9 bases are shared with TRBD1. CDR1 and CDR2 from the germline V gene are SEHNR and FQNEAQ (reference sequence). This CDR3 spans 15 amino acids. J gave up 4 bases and V 6 bases, and 8 bases lay outside the gene matches.

The chain couples TRBV2 to TRBJ2-7; weak D call: TRBD1 (5 bases). Germline V gives CDR1 SNHLY, CDR2 FYNNEI. The V end lost 5 bases, the J end lost 4 bases, and 12 bases lay between the germline ends. The CDR3 extends over 13 amino acids. The CDR3 spells CASSRGFGYEQYF. In DNA, the CDR3 is TGTGCCAGCAGTAGGGGTTTTGGGTACGAGCAGTACTTC.

Comments on this clone: Other DNA variants within this sample encode the same CDR3. V gene TRBV6-5 combines with J gene TRBJ2-7, with TRBD1 identical over 9 bases. The germline V gene has CDR1 MNHEY and CDR2 SVGAGI. With V trimmed by 5 bases and J by 4 bases, 6 bases remained unmatched. This CDR3 is 14 amino acids long. DNA for the CDR3: TGTGCCAGCAGTCCCGGACAGGGGCGATACGAGCAGTACTTC. Residues: CASSPGQGRYEQYF.

This chain links TRBV5-8 with TRBJ2-7, with a possible D match to TRBD1 (5 bases). Trimming left V 0 bases short and J 5 bases short, with 12 bases between. The CDR3 covers 14 residues. CDR1 and CDR2 from the germline V gene are SGHTS and YDEGEE. CDR3: CASSLGQGLDEQYF. As DNA, the CDR3 is TGTGCCAGCAGCTTGGGGCAGGGCTTAGACGAGCAGTACTTC.

This chain uses TRBV9 with TRBJ2-5; 10 positions match TRBD1. The CDR3 covers 15 residues. V was pared by 3 bases and J by 2 bases, with 4 bases of the junction left unmatched. Germline lookup yields CDR1 SGDLS and CDR2 YYNGEE. The CDR3, as DNA: TGTGCCAGCAGCGCCCGACAGGGGGCTCAAGAGACCCAGTACTTC. Amino acids: CASSARQGAQETQYF.

This clone was counted a few times. The genes are TRBV4-2 and TRBJ1-1; D is perhaps TRBD1 (5 bases). This CDR3 has 12 amino acids. CDR1 is LGHNA, CDR2 YNFKEQ, per germline. Trimming removed 0 bases at V and 11 bases at J, with 10 bases between. The CDR3: CASSQDSGVAFF. The CDR3 region has the DNA TGTGCCAGCAGCCAAGATTCGGGGGTGGCTTTCTTT.

This chain connects TRBV27 to TRBJ1-2; D possibly corresponds to TRBD1 (5 bases). From germline, CDR1 is MNHEY and CDR2 SMNVEV (reference sequence). The CDR3 is made up of 14 amino acids. V was pared by 7 bases and J by 3 bases, with 15 bases between. The CDR3 nucleotides read TGTGCCAGCACTCCCTGGGCGGGGGACTATGGCTACACCTTC. Protein: CASTPWAGDYGYTF.

The chain carries TRBV18 and TRBJ1-2; TRBD1 matches 11 bases. The length of the CDR3 is 15 residues. Germline V gene data show CDR1 as KGHSH and CDR2 as LQKENI. V lost 6 bases, J lost 7 bases, and 10 bases stayed unmatched. The CDR3 spells CASSPVPGTGGGYTF. The CDR3 coding sequence is TGTGCCAGCTCCCCTGTTCCCGGGACAGGGGGTGGCTACACCTTC.

The chain has TRBV11-2 and TRBJ1-2; D remains unclear. The V end lost 3 bases, the J end lost 5 bases, and 7 bases lay between the germline ends. This CDR3 region has 12 residues. Germline values: CDR1 SGHAT, CDR2 FQNNGV. The CDR3 reads CASSFPGYGYTF. The CDR3 nucleotides read TGTGCCAGCAGCTTCCCTGGGTATGGCTACACCTTC.

In this sample, this clone turned up a few times. V and J are TRBV13 and TRBJ2-2; D perhaps matches TRBD2 (6 bases). V was clipped by 4 bases and J by 5 bases, with 20 bases between them. Germline V lookup: CDR1 PRHDT, CDR2 FYEKMQ (reference sequence). The CDR3 covers 17 residues. The CDR3 protein is CASSYYPPGSGTGELFF. As DNA, the CDR3 is TGTGCCAGCAGCTACTACCCGCCCGGGAGCGGGACCGGGGAGCTGTTTTTT.